The 27 T cell receptor beta chains below all came from one sample that was sequenced in a study of OX40 agonist ivuxolimab in advanced cancers. The repertoire was sequenced with immunoSEQ multiplex PCR; TCRdb's copy has only in-frame clones and lacks some. The data contain some 97,000 clones, approximately 90% of them singletons. Here the sequenced sample was CD4+ or CD8+ T cells sorted from blood, taken in a trial of the OX40 agonist ivuxolimab. Source of these receptors: an adult with an advanced solid tumor such as melanoma, head and neck, liver or kidney cancer.

The V gene is TRBV15, the J gene TRBJ2-2, with D possibly being TRBD2 (6 bases). V dropped 0 bases and J dropped 8 bases, with 19 bases sitting between them. The length of the CDR3 is 17 residues. Germline lookup yields CDR1 LNHNV and CDR2 YYDKDF (reference sequence). Here the CDR3 reads CATSRDPTPLGTGELFF. Written as DNA, the CDR3 is TGTGCCACCAGCAGAGACCCGACCCCCCTAGGGACTGGGGAGCTGTTTTTT.

The chain links TRBV29-1 to TRBJ2-1; D remains unclear. This CDR3 comprises 10 residues. Germline lookup yields CDR1 SQVTM and CDR2 ANQGSEA. V was pared by 6 bases and J by 8 bases, with 8 bases between. CDR3 DNA sequence: TGCAGCGTGGCGGCGCATGAGCAGTTCTTC. This gives the protein CSVAAHEQFF.

This chain connects TRBV7-9 to TRBJ2-3, with D possibly being TRBD1 or TRBD2 (7 bases each). Trimming pared 4 bases from V and 8 bases from J, leaving 16 bases between. The germline gives CDR1 SEHNR, CDR2 FQNEAQ (reference sequence). CDR3 length: 14 amino acids. The CDR3 DNA is TGTGCCAGCAGCTGGGGAGGGGGCCCCGGTACGCAGTATTTT. Protein: CASSWGGGPGTQYF.

V usage is TRBV5-4 and J usage is TRBJ2-2; D possibly corresponds to TRBD1 (5 bases). Between the trimmed V and J ends, which lost 1 base and 3 bases, there was a span of 7 bases. The CDR3 covers 14 residues. CDR1 and CDR2 (germline): SGHNT, YYREEE (reference sequence). This CDR3 reads CASSLLQDTGELFF. The CDR3 DNA reads as TGTGCCAGCAGCTTGTTACAGGACACCGGGGAGCTGTTTTTT.

V is TRBV7-9 and J is TRBJ2-2; TRBD1 agrees at 8 bases. The CDR3 loop spans 15 amino acids. V trimming: 8 bases; J trimming: 1 base; junction bases outside the gene matches: 6. Germline CDR1 and CDR2: SEHNR and FQNEAQ (reference sequence). The CDR3 here is CASPWTGRNTGELFF. The CDR3 nucleotides read TGTGCCAGCCCGTGGACAGGGAGGAACACCGGGGAGCTGTTTTTT.

V is TRBV7-2 and J is TRBJ1-1, with D possibly being TRBD1 (5 bases). The length of the CDR3 is 15 residues. V lost 5 bases, J lost 0 bases, and 13 bases lay in between. Germline lookup yields CDR1 SGHTA and CDR2 FQGNSA. The CDR3 is CASSEGRGLNTEAFF. The CDR3 DNA reads as TGTGCCAGCAGCGAGGGGAGAGGCTTGAACACTGAAGCTTTCTTT. Looking up the rest from reference TRBV7-2 and TRBJ1-1 gives the full variable domain: GAGVSQSPSNKVTEKGKDVELRCDPISGHTALYWYRQSLGQGLEFLIYFQGNSAPDKSGLPSDRFSAERTGGSVSTLTIQRTQQEDSAVYLCASSEGRGLNTEAFFGQGTRLTVV.

The genes are TRBV28 and TRBJ1-4; 8 bases are shared with TRBD1. Per the germline V gene, CDR1 is MDHEN and CDR2 is SYDVKM. This CDR3 has 16 amino acids. Trimming removed 6 bases from V and 7 bases from J; junction bases left unmatched: 13. The CDR3 nucleotides read TGTGCCAGCAGCACGACTTCGACAGGGGAAGGTGAAAAACTGTTTTTT. Translating gives CASSTTSTGEGEKLFF.

The J gene is TRBJ2-1, the V gene TRBV7-3, with TRBD1 matching 8 bases. The CDR3 length is 13 residues. V lost 5 bases, J lost 9 bases, and 6 bases stayed unmatched. Germline V gene data show CDR1 as SGHTA and CDR2 as FQGTGA. The CDR3 DNA follows: TGTGCCAGCAGCACCAGGGGGCCCGGTGAGCAGTTCTTC. This gives the protein CASSTRGPGEQFF.

The genes are TRBV5-4 and TRBJ2-7, with D possibly TRBD1 on 5 matching bases. Germline values: CDR1 SGHNT, CDR2 YYREEE (reference sequence). The CDR3 extends over 14 amino acids. Trimming stripped 4 bases from V and 3 bases from J, with 14 bases between. The CDR3 DNA sequence: TGTGCCAGCAGCCCCCAGGGCAGTAACTACGAGCAGTACTTC. It is translated as CASSPQGSNYEQYF.

This clone appeared a few times. The chain recombines TRBV6-6 with TRBJ1-1; D unclear. The CDR3 runs to 13 residues. CDR1 is MNHNY and CDR2 is SVGAGI in the germline V gene (reference sequence). The V end was cut by 2 bases, the J end by 1 base, with 5 bases between. The CDR3 DNA is TGTGCCAGCAGTTACAAGTGGAACACTGAAGCTTTCTTT. Translation: CASSYKWNTEAFF.

J is TRBJ1-1 and V is TRBV19; D gene unclear. The CDR3 length is 15 residues. Trimming shortened V by 3 bases and J by 6 bases, and 17 bases separated the two germline ends. The V gene's germline CDR1 is LNHDA and CDR2 SQIVND (reference sequence). The CDR3 reads CASSITEGIVAEAFF. In nucleotides, the CDR3 is TGTGCCAGTAGTATTACAGAGGGTATCGTGGCTGAAGCTTTCTTT.

V usage is TRBV6-5 and J usage is TRBJ2-7; a weak D match, TRBD2 (6 bases). Germline assignment: CDR1 MNHEY and CDR2 SVGAGI. V dropped 0 bases and J dropped 4 bases, with 10 bases sitting between them. The CDR3 runs to 14 residues. CDR3 region: CASSYSTGRYEQYF. The CDR3 region has the DNA TGTGCCAGCAGTTACTCCACCGGGAGATACGAGCAGTACTTC.

The V and J genes are TRBV9 and TRBJ1-3; D is unresolved. This CDR3 comprises 12 residues. Per germline, CDR1 SGDLS and CDR2 YYNGEE. V lost 1 base and J 1 base, leaving 0 bases between the germline ends. CDR3 sequence reads: CASSVSGNTIYF. The CDR3 coding sequence is TGTGCCAGCAGCGTATCTGGAAACACCATATATTTT. The whole variable domain, filled in from reference TRBV9 and TRBJ1-3, reads DSGVTQTPKHLITATGQRVTLRCSPRSGDLSVYWYQQSLDQGLQFLIQYYNGEERAKGNILERFSAQQFPDLHSELNLSSLELGDSALYFCASSVSGNTIYFGEGSWLTVV.

The chain couples TRBV4-3 to TRBJ1-3; D is ambiguous. The germline CDR1 and CDR2 sequences are LGHNA and YSLEER. V was cut by 0 bases and J by 5 bases, with 11 bases left in between. The CDR3 spans 15 residues. CDR3: CASSQDLSSRNTIYF. For the CDR3, the DNA is TGCGCCAGCAGCCAAGATTTGAGCAGCAGAAACACCATATATTTT.

This chain joins TRBV5-1 and TRBJ2-2; D may be TRBD2 (5 bases). V was pared by 1 base and J by 1 base, with 20 bases between. Germline-derived CDR1 and CDR2 are SGHRS and YFSETQ. The CDR3 has 19 residues. CDR3 coding DNA: TGCGCCAGCAGCTTGCTCGACCGAGGCCTAGCTAGGAACACCGGGGAGCTGTTTTTT. Amino acids: CASSLLDRGLARNTGELFF.

The chain links TRBV10-1 to TRBJ2-6; D is perhaps TRBD1 or TRBD2 (5 bases each). Germline V gene sequence: CDR1 WNHNN, CDR2 SYGVQD (reference sequence). The CDR3 has 17 residues. V shed 4 bases and J shed 0 bases, with 13 bases lying between them. The CDR3 DNA follows: TGCGCCAGCAGTGTTGGGGGAAAGGGCTCTGGGGCCAACGTCCTGACTTTC. It is translated as CASSVGGKGSGANVLTF.

The gene calls are TRBV28 and TRBJ1-5; possible D gene TRBD1, 5 bases. Germline V gives CDR1 MDHEN, CDR2 SYDVKM. The ends were cut back, 6 bases at V and 2 bases at J, with 14 bases in the middle. The CDR3 has 15 amino acids. The CDR3 bases are TGTGCCAGCAGCTTACCCGACAGTGGCAATCAGCCCCAGCATTTT. Its translation is CASSLPDSGNQPQHF.

The rearrangement uses TRBV10-3 and TRBJ2-5; D gene ambiguous. This CDR3 is built from 14 residues. V was cut by 5 bases and J by 0 bases, with 10 bases left in between. Germline CDR1 ENHRY, CDR2 SYGVKD. CDR3 sequence (DNA): TGTGCCATCAGTCTAGACCGAGACCAAGAGACCCAGTACTTC. It specifies CAISLDRDQETQYF.

The V call is TRBV7-8, the J call TRBJ1-1; D may be TRBD1 (6 bases). Trimming took 5 bases from V and 7 from J, leaving 14 bases between them. CDR1 and CDR2 (germline): SGHVS, FQNEAQ. The CDR3 has 13 residues. The CDR3 bases are TGTGCCAGCAGCGGACACCCGGACAGTGAAGCTTTCTTT. Protein: CASSGHPDSEAFF.

The rearrangement links TRBV29-1 to TRBJ2-3; possibly TRBD2 for D (5 bases). This CDR3 has 15 residues. V lost 1 base to trimming and J lost 6 bases, with 17 bases between them. Germline CDR1 and CDR2: SQVTM and ANQGSEA. CDR3 amino acids: CSVEVLGGLGDTQYF. In DNA form, the CDR3 reads TGCAGCGTTGAAGTGCTGGGCGGACTTGGCGATACGCAGTATTTT.

V and J are TRBV5-1 and TRBJ2-3, with a tentative D call TRBD2 (7 bases). This CDR3 is 15 amino acids long. V lost 4 bases and J lost 0, with 12 bases in between. The germline CDR1 and CDR2 sequences are SGHRS and YFSETQ. The CDR3 sequence: CASSARGASTDTQYF. The CDR3 region has the DNA TGCGCCAGCAGCGCCCGGGGGGCTAGCACAGATACGCAGTATTTT.

This chain's CDR3 is CSLEDLAGGEQFF. CDR3 nucleotides: TGCAGCTTAGAAGATCTAGCGGGAGGTGAGCAGTTCTTC. The chain joins TRBV29-1 to TRBJ2-1, with TRBD2 identical over 11 bases. The V gene's germline CDR1 is SQVTM and CDR2 ANQGSEA. With V trimmed by 8 bases and J by 9 bases, 9 bases remained unmatched. There are 13 residues in the CDR3.

The table lists this clone with a few counts. The V and J genes are TRBV30 and TRBJ2-3; TRBD1 might be the D (6 bases). Germline V gives CDR1 GTSNPN, CDR2 SVGIG (reference sequence). V was cut by 2 bases and J by 5 bases, with 17 bases left in between. The CDR3 is 15 amino acids. CDR3: CAWSPKGDGGDTQYF. The CDR3 region has the DNA TGTGCCTGGAGTCCAAAGGGGGACGGTGGAGATACGCAGTATTTT.

The J gene is TRBJ1-4, the V gene TRBV19; D is unresolved. V was shortened by 3 bases and J by 4 bases, with 6 bases between the two germline ends. Germline V gene data show CDR1 as LNHDA and CDR2 as SQIVND (reference sequence). This CDR3 contains 13 residues. CDR3 protein: CASSIGVNEKLFF. The CDR3 nucleotides are TGTGCCAGTAGTATCGGCGTTAATGAAAAACTGTTTTTT.

The sample holds one count of this clone. This chain joins TRBV11-2 and TRBJ2-5, with TRBD1 identical over 7 bases. Germline CDR1 reads SGHAT; CDR2 reads FQNNGV. The CDR3 runs to 15 residues. The V segment lost 3 bases and the J segment 7 bases; nucleotides outside the gene matches: 11. The chain's CDR3 is CASSLGQLLDRTQYF. The CDR3 bases are TGTGCCAGCAGCTTGGGACAGCTCCTTGACAGGACCCAGTACTTC.

This rearrangement joins TRBV28 to TRBJ1-4; D call uncertain. Looked up from germline, CDR1 is MDHEN and CDR2 is SYDVKM. This CDR3 has 15 amino acids. With 3 bases removed from V and 7 bases from J, the gap between germline ends came to 15 bases. The chain's CDR3 is CASSLGLSAFEKLFF. CDR3 coding DNA: TGTGCCAGCAGTTTGGGCCTCTCGGCTTTTGAAAAACTGTTTTTT.

The J gene is TRBJ2-6, the V gene TRBV5-6, with D uncertain. This CDR3 is 16 amino acids long. CDR1 and CDR2 from the germline V gene are SGHDT and YYEEEE. Between the trimmed V and J ends, which lost 7 bases and 0 bases, there was a span of 14 bases. The DNA for the CDR3 is TGTGCCAGCTCTATCGTTGACGGCTCTGGGGCCAACGTCCTGACTTTC. It encodes CASSIVDGSGANVLTF.